This T cell receptor beta chain originates from a study of neoadjuvant anti-PD-1 for oral cavity cancer. Losses at the gene ends were 10 bases for V and 5 bases for J; bases not matched to a gene: 6. Looked up from germline, CDR1 is ENHRY and CDR2 is SYGVKD. There are 12 residues in the CDR3. Six replicates per PBMC sample, mostly from 400 to 500 ng of genomic DNA. The repertoire was sequenced with immunoSEQ multiplex PCR; TCRdb's copy has only in-frame clones and lacks some. The data contain approximately 83,000 clones, under 90% of them singletons. The chain recombines TRBV10-3 with TRBJ2-5; TRBD1 matches 8 bases. The receptor comes from a person aged 35-79 years with oral cavity squamous cell carcinoma. Specimen: PBMCs, collected before nivolumab (anti-PD-1) treatment. CDR3 nucleotide sequence: TGTGCCACCGGACAGGGAGCGGAGACCCAGTACTTC. Translated: CATGQGAETQYF.